These 24 T cell receptor beta chains came from one sample sequenced in a study of CD8+CD57+ T cells in acquired aplastic anemia. Patients sequenced had flow cytometry evidence of CD8+CD57+ cell expansion. Profiles of TCR beta VDJ and CDR3 were generated from a genomic DNA template. MiXCR, applied by TCRdb to the reads, yields one record per CDR3 protein. The sample has about 180,000 distinct CDR3 sequences; 47% are singletons. Sequences were obtained from sorted CD4+, CD8+, or CD8+CD57+ T cells (not recorded which) from PBMCs. Every receptor here comes from a human donor with aplastic anemia.

This clonotype was detected only a few times. The chain employs TRBV6-2 or TRBV6-3 and TRBJ2-2; the D call may be TRBD1 or TRBD2 (6 bases each). Germline-derived CDR1 and CDR2 are MNHEY and SVGEGT. The V end lost 7 bases, the J end lost 5 bases, and 17 bases lay between the germline ends. This CDR3 has 15 amino acids. DNA of the CDR3: TGTGCCAGCACCCCTCACGGGGGCCTTACCGGGGAGCTGTTTTTT. As protein: CASTPHGGLTGELFF.

The J gene is TRBJ1-6, the V gene TRBV6-1; no firm D call. The V end lost 6 bases, the J end lost 10 bases, and 13 bases lay between the germline ends. Germline CDR1 and CDR2: MNHNS and SASEGT. The CDR3 is 13 amino acids. This chain's CDR3 is CASRGAGRSPLHF. The CDR3 bases are TGTGCCAGCAGGGGCGCTGGGAGGTCACCCCTCCACTTT.

This clonotype showed up just a few times. The chain employs TRBV7-9 and TRBJ1-5, with 7 bases aligning to TRBD1. This CDR3 has 15 amino acids. V gave up 5 bases and J gave up 6 bases; unmatched junction bases: 10. The germline V gene encodes CDR1 SEHNR and CDR2 FQNEAQ (reference sequence). The CDR3 loop reads CASSASGTESQPQHF. DNA for the CDR3: TGTGCCAGCAGCGCGTCCGGGACAGAAAGTCAGCCCCAGCATTTT.

In this sample, this clonotype turned up a few times. This chain connects TRBV2 to TRBJ2-1, with unresolved D. Germline V gene sequence: CDR1 SNHLY, CDR2 FYNNEI. The V end was cut by 6 bases, the J end by 15 bases, with 21 bases between. The length of the CDR3 is 13 residues. The CDR3 here is CASSLESRKGRFF. In DNA, the CDR3 is TGTGCCAGCAGCCTCGAATCTAGGAAAGGGCGGTTCTTC.

Ten or more counts support this clonotype. The V gene is TRBV2, the J gene TRBJ2-2; D is perhaps TRBD2 (6 bases). The CDR3 is 16 amino acids. The germline V gene has CDR1 SNHLY and CDR2 FYNNEI. The ends were cut back, 0 bases at V and 1 base at J, with 9 bases in the middle. The CDR3 nucleotides read TGTGCCAGCAGTGAAGCCCGGGGGAGGAACACCGGGGAGCTGTTTTTT. As protein: CASSEARGRNTGELFF.

This clonotype was seen ten or more times. This sequence joins TRBV20-1 and TRBJ2-2; 14 bases are shared with TRBD2. This CDR3 region has 16 residues. In germline, CDR1 is DFQATT, CDR2 SNEGSKA (reference sequence). Trimming cost V 0 bases and J 5 bases; bases outside gene matches: 2. The CDR3 DNA is TGCAGTGCTAGAGAGGGGACTAGCGGGGGAACCGGGGAGCTGTTTTTT. Its protein is CSAREGTSGGTGELFF.

This clonotype has at least ten counts. The genes are TRBV20-1 and TRBJ1-2; 9 nucleotides match TRBD1. Unmatched junction bases numbered 6, after V lost 3 bases and J lost 7 bases. The CDR3 runs 13 residues. The V gene's germline CDR1 is DFQATT and CDR2 SNEGSKA (reference sequence). The CDR3 loop is CSARGTGTRGYTF. CDR3 sequence (DNA): TGCAGTGCTAGGGGGACAGGGACTCGTGGCTACACCTTC.

The rearrangement links TRBV3-1 to TRBJ1-5; 10 nucleotides match TRBD1. Trimming at V came to 8 bases and at J to 6 bases, leaving 7 bases not matched to a gene. Germline V lookup: CDR1 LGHDT, CDR2 YNNKEL (reference sequence). CDR3 length: 14 residues. CDR3 bases: TGTGCCAGCGAAGGACAGGGGGTCGGTCAGCCCCAGCATTTT. Translated: CASEGQGVGQPQHF.

This clonotype turned up a few times. The chain recombines TRBV7-2 with TRBJ1-2; a weak D match, TRBD1 (5 bases). CDR1 and CDR2 (germline): SGHTA, FQGNSA. Trimming left V 5 bases short and J 8 bases short, with 12 bases between. CDR3 length equals 12 residues. The CDR3 loop reads CASSLGLAGYTF. CDR3 coding DNA: TGTGCCAGCAGCCTGGGACTAGCGGGCTACACCTTC.

Points on this clonotype: A read error may produce the germline difference seen at one junction end. This sequence joins TRBV20-1 and TRBJ1-1; no reliable D call. The CDR3 runs 11 residues. The germline V gene has CDR1 DFQATT and CDR2 SNEGSKA (reference sequence). In DNA form, the CDR3 reads TGCAGTGCAGGAGGATCAACTGAAGCTTCCTTT. This translates into CSAGGSTEASF.

This chain joins TRBV6-6 and TRBJ1-1; D unclear. This CDR3 has 13 residues. From germline, CDR1 is MNHNY and CDR2 SVGAGI (reference sequence). Between the trimmed V and J ends, which lost 6 bases and 0 bases, there was a span of 8 bases. The CDR3 is CASRALMNTEAFF. The CDR3 nucleotides read TGTGCCAGCAGAGCCCTAATGAACACTGAAGCTTTCTTT.

This sequence joins TRBV27 and TRBJ1-6, with a possible D match to TRBD1 (6 bases). The CDR3 is 14 residues long. V dropped 4 bases and J dropped 9 bases, with 13 bases sitting between them. CDR1 is MNHEY and CDR2 is SMNVEV in the germline V gene (reference sequence). Here the CDR3 reads CASSWSGAGSPLHF. The CDR3, as DNA: TGTGCCAGCAGTTGGTCGGGGGCCGGTTCACCCCTCCACTTT.

Ten or more counts support this clonotype. This rearrangement joins TRBV2 to TRBJ2-1; 11 bases align to TRBD2. The germline gives CDR1 SNHLY, CDR2 FYNNEI. The CDR3 loop spans 16 amino acids. The junction had 12 bases not matched to a gene; V was cut back by 4 bases and J by 10 bases. The CDR3 nucleotides are TGTGCCAGCAGTGTGATGGTAGCGGGGGGGCCGGGCGAGCAGTTCTTC. Translating it yields CASSVMVAGGPGEQFF.

This clonotype has only a few counts. The rearrangement joins TRBV2 to TRBJ1-6, with 9 bases matching TRBD1. The V segment lost 2 bases and the J segment 9 bases; nucleotides outside the gene matches: 5. Germline V gives CDR1 SNHLY, CDR2 FYNNEI. The CDR3 extends over 15 amino acids. CDR3 nucleotides: TGTGCCAGCAGTGAAATGGGGACAGGGACTTCACCCCTCCACTTT. Its protein is CASSEMGTGTSPLHF.

This chain connects TRBV12-3 or TRBV12-4 to TRBJ1-2; possible D gene TRBD1, 5 bases. This CDR3 comprises 14 residues. Trimming took 8 bases from V and 7 from J, leaving 20 bases between them. CDR3 sequence: CASDKLGGDGGYTF. In DNA form, the CDR3 reads TGTGCCAGCGACAAACTCGGAGGGGATGGTGGCTACACCTTC.

This rearrangement joins TRBV10-1 to TRBJ2-3; perhaps TRBD1 as D (5 bases). V lost 6 bases and J lost 0, with 19 bases in between. This CDR3 spans 17 amino acids. Germline values: CDR1 WNHNN, CDR2 SYGVQD (reference sequence). The CDR3 is CASSLVSAGASTDTQYF. CDR3 bases: TGCGCCAGCAGCTTGGTGTCTGCTGGGGCTAGCACAGATACGCAGTATTTT.

The chain couples TRBV7-9 to TRBJ2-5, with a possible D match to TRBD2 (5 bases). The length of the CDR3 is 13 residues. The germline V gene encodes CDR1 SEHNR and CDR2 FQNEAQ (reference sequence). Trimming pared 11 bases from V and 2 bases from J, leaving 15 bases between. The CDR3 region is CAVAGGRQETQYF. CDR3 nucleotide sequence: TGTGCCGTGGCTGGCGGGCGGCAAGAGACCCAGTACTTC.

Points on this clonotype: The junction departs from germline at one end; a sequencing error may be responsible. J is TRBJ2-7 and V is TRBV15; 8 positions agree with TRBD1. The length of the CDR3 is 16 residues. In germline, CDR1 is LNHNV, CDR2 YYDKDF (reference sequence). For the CDR3, the DNA is TGTGCCACCGGCAGAGATCGGGCAGGGGGCAAGTACGAGCAGTACTTC. This translates into CATGRDRAGGKYEQYF.

This clonotype appeared many times. The V gene is TRBV6-1, the J gene TRBJ1-2; D unclear. The germline gives CDR1 MNHNS, CDR2 SASEGT. This CDR3 has 14 residues. Trimming left V 1 base short and J 0 bases short, with 6 bases between. The CDR3 sequence is CASSEVTANYGYTF. The CDR3 DNA sequence: TGTGCCAGCAGTGAAGTCACAGCTAACTATGGCTACACCTTC.

To note about this clonotype: A much larger clone lies a single base off, so this may be a read error. This chain links TRBV6-1 with TRBJ2-7; D ambiguous. The CDR3 has 12 amino acids. Germline CDR1 MNHNS, CDR2 SASEGT. Here the CDR3 reads CASSEQLYAQYF. CDR3 sequence (DNA): TGTGCCAGCAGTGAACAGCTCTACGCGCAGTACTTC.

In its sample, this clonotype was seen many times. This sequence joins TRBV3-1 and TRBJ2-3; D gene uncertain. The V gene lost 4 bases and the J gene lost 6 bases, with 8 bases spanning the gap. The germline V gene encodes CDR1 LGHDT and CDR2 YNNKEL (reference sequence). This CDR3 has 12 amino acids. This chain's CDR3 is CASSLDPDTQYF. In DNA form, the CDR3 reads TGTGCCAGCAGCCTCGACCCCGATACGCAGTATTTT.

With respect to this clonotype: Given a much more abundant clone one base away, this may be a read error. This chain links TRBV7-9 with TRBJ1-2, with TRBD1 matching over 7 bases. The CDR3 loop spans 14 amino acids. Germline lookup yields CDR1 SEHNR and CDR2 FQNEAQ (reference sequence). J was trimmed by 12 bases and V by 5 bases; bases with no gene match: 15. CDR3 nucleotides: TGTGCCAGCAGCCTCGATTTTGGGACAGACCTCGACACCTTC. This translates into CASSLDFGTDLDTF.

This clonotype was picked up many times. V is TRBV20-1 and J is TRBJ1-4, with TRBD1 matching over 10 bases. Germline V gene lookup returns CDR1 DFQATT and CDR2 SNEGSKA (reference sequence). The CDR3 is made up of 13 amino acids. Trimming at V came to 6 bases and at J to 6 bases, leaving 4 bases not matched to a gene. The CDR3 DNA is TGCAGTGCAAAGACAGGGGGCTATGAAAAACTGTTTTTT. It specifies CSAKTGGYEKLFF.

The genes are TRBV7-8 and TRBJ2-2; possible D gene TRBD1, 6 bases. The CDR3 runs 13 residues. CDR1 is SGHVS, CDR2 FQNEAQ, per germline. Trimming pared 7 bases from V and 6 bases from J, leaving 12 bases between. CDR3 amino acids: CASTPRGPGELFF. DNA of the CDR3: TGTGCCAGCACCCCCAGGGGACCCGGGGAGCTGTTTTTT.